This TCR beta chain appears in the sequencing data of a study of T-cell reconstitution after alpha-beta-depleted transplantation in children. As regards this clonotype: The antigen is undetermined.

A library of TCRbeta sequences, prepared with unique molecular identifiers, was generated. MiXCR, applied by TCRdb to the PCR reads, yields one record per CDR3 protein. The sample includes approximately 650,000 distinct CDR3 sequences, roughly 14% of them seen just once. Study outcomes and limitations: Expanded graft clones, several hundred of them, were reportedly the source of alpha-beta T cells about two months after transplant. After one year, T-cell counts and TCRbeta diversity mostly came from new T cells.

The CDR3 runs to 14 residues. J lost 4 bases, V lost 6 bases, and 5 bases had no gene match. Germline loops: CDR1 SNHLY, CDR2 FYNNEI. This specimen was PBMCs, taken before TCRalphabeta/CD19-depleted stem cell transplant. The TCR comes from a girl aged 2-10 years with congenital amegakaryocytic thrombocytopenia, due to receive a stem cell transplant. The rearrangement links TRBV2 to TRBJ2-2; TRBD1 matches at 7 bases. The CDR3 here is CASRAQGPTGELFF. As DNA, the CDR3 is TGTGCCAGCAGGGCACAGGGGCCCACCGGGGAGCTGTTTTTT.